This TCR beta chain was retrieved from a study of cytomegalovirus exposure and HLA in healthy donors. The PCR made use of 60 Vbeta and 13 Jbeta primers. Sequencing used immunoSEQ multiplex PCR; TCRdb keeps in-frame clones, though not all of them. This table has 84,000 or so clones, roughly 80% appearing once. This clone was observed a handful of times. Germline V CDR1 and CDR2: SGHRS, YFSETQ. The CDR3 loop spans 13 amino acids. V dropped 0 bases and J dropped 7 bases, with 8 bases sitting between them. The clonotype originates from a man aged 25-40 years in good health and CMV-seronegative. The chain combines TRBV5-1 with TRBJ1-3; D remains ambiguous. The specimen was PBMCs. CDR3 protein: CASSLAPGNTIYF. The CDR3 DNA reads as TGCGCCAGCAGCTTGGCTCCCGGGAACACCATATATTTT.